The clone carrying this TCR beta chain was counted only a few times. Its target is unknown. Clinical symptoms, serum thyroxine and TRAb, thyroid ultrasound and orbital computed tomography were used for the diagnoses. Fresh peripheral blood, more than 9 ml, yielded the PBMCs. This sample stems from a study of T cells in Graves' hyperthyroidism and ophthalmopathy. Study-level results: A 13 V-J model separated ophthalmopathy from stable hyperthyroidism. Peripheral blood also featured most of the thyroid clonotypes expanded above 0.001.

Template material for amplifying TCR beta CDR3 regions consisted of RNA transcripts. Researchers ran a first-round RT-PCR on the TCR CDR3 using the HTBI primer set. One entry per CDR3 protein results from TCRdb running MiXCR on the multiplex PCR reads. Counted here are 300,000 to 450,000 distinct CDR3 sequences, about a sixth occurring once; the ten biggest clones make up around 30%. Germline trimming cut 3 bases from V and 4 bases from J; bases unmatched to any gene: 6. The CDR3 is made up of 16 amino acids. Per the germline V gene, CDR1 is KGHDR and CDR2 is SFDVKD. The origin of this receptor is a young woman with Graves' hyperthyroidism that later progressed to Graves' ophthalmopathy. V and J are TRBV24-1 and TRBJ2-1, with 9 bases fitting TRBD1. Sequenced input: blood. Here the CDR3 DNA reads TGTGCCACCAGTGATCCGGGACAGGGAGGTTACAATGAGCAGTTCTTC. Protein product: CATSDPGQGGYNEQFF.